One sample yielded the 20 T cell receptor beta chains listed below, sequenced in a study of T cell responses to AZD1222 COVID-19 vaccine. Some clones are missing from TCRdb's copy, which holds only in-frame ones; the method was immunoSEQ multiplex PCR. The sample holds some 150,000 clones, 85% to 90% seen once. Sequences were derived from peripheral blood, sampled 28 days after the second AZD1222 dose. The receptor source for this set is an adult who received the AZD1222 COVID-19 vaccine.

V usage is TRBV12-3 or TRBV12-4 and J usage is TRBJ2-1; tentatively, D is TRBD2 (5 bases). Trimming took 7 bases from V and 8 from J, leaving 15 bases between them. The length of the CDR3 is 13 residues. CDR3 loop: CASIWGASDEQFF. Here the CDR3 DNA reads TGTGCCAGCATTTGGGGAGCCTCGGATGAGCAGTTCTTC.

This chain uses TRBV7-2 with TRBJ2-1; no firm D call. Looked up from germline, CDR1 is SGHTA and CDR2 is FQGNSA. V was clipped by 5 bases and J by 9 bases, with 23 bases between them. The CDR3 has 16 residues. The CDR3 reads CASSLTPTRWEGEQFF. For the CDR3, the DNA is TGTGCCAGCAGCCTAACCCCTACCCGTTGGGAAGGTGAGCAGTTCTTC.

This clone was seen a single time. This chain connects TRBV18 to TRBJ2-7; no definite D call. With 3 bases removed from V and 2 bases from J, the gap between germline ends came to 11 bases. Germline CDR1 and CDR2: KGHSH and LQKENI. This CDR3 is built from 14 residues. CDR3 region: CASSPNSDAYEQYF. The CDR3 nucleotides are TGTGCCAGCTCACCCAACAGCGATGCCTACGAGCAGTACTTC.

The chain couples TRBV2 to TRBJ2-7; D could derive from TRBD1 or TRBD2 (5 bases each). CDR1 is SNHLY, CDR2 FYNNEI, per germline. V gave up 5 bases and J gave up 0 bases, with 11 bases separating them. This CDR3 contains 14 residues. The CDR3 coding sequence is TGTGCCAGCAGTTCAACGGGGCCCTCCTACGAGCAGTACTTC. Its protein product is CASSSTGPSYEQYF.

The CDR3 DNA follows: TGTGCCAGCTCTCGGGGGACAGGGGGAACTGGCTACACCTTC. Its protein is CASSRGTGGTGYTF. The rearrangement uses TRBV18 and TRBJ1-2; 11 bases match TRBD1. Per germline, CDR1 KGHSH and CDR2 LQKENI. Losses at the gene ends were 6 bases for V and 7 bases for J; bases not matched to a gene: 7. The CDR3 covers 14 residues. The full variable domain, its missing parts supplied by reference TRBV18 and TRBJ1-2, is NAGVMQNPRHLVRRRGQEARLRCSPMKGHSHVYWYRQLPEEGLKFMVYLQKENIIDESGMPKERFSAEFPKEGPSILRIQQVVRGDSAAYFCASSRGTGGTGYTFGSGTRLTVV.

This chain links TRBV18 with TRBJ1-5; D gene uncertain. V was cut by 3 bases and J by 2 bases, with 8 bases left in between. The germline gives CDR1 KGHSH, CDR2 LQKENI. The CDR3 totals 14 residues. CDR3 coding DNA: TGTGCCAGCTCACCCCAAAGGGGCAATCAGCCCCAGCATTTT. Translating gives CASSPQRGNQPQHF. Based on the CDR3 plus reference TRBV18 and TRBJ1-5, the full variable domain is NAGVMQNPRHLVRRRGQEARLRCSPMKGHSHVYWYRQLPEEGLKFMVYLQKENIIDESGMPKERFSAEFPKEGPSILRIQQVVRGDSAAYFCASSPQRGNQPQHFGDGTRLSIL.

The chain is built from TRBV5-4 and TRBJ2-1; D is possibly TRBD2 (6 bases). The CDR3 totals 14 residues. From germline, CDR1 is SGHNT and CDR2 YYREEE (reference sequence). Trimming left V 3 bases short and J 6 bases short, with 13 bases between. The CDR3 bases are TGTGCCAGCAGCTGGGGTATGGGGGGCAATGAGCAGTTCTTC. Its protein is CASSWGMGGNEQFF.

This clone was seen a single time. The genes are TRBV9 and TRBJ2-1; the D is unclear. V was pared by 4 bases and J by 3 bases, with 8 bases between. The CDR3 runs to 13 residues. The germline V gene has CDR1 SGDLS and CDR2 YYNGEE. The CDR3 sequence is CASSPPRYNEQFF. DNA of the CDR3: TGTGCCAGCAGCCCTCCCCGCTACAATGAGCAGTTCTTC.

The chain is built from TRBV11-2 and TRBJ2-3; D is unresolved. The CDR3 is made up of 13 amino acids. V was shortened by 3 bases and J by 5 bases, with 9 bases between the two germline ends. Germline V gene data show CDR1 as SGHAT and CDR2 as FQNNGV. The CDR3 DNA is TGTGCCAGCAGCTTGGTCCCGGGAGATACGCAGTATTTT. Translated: CASSLVPGDTQYF.

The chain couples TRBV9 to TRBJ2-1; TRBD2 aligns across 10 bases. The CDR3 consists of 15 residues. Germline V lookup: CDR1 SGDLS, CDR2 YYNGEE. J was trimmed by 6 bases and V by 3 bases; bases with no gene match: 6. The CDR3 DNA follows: TGTGCCAGCAGCGGACTAGCGGGTAGAACCAATGAGCAGTTCTTC. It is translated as CASSGLAGRTNEQFF.

CDR3 amino acids: CASSVGDSGANVLTF. The DNA for the CDR3 is TGTGCCAGCAGCGTAGGGGATTCTGGGGCCAACGTCCTGACTTTC. The rearrangement links TRBV9 to TRBJ2-6; D remains ambiguous. Per the germline V gene, CDR1 is SGDLS and CDR2 is YYNGEE. The CDR3 is 15 amino acids. V was trimmed by 0 bases and J by 1 base, leaving 5 bases between them. The full variable domain, its missing parts supplied by reference TRBV9 and TRBJ2-6, is DSGVTQTPKHLITATGQRVTLRCSPRSGDLSVYWYQQSLDQGLQFLIQYYNGEERAKGNILERFSAQQFPDLHSELNLSSLELGDSALYFCASSVGDSGANVLTFGAGSRLTVL.

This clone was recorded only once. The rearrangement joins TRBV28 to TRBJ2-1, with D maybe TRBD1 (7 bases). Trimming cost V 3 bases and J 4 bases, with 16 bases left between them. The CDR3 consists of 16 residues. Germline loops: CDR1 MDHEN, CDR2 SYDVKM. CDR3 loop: CASSFLEGASYNEQFF. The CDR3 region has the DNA TGTGCCAGCAGTTTTTTGGAGGGGGCGAGTTACAATGAGCAGTTCTTC.

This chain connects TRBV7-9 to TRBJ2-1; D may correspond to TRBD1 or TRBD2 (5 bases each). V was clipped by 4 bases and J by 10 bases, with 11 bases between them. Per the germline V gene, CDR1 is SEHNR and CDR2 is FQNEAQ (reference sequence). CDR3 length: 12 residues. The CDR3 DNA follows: TGTGCCAGCAGCTCCGGGACCGCGGAGCAGTTCTTC. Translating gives CASSSGTAEQFF.

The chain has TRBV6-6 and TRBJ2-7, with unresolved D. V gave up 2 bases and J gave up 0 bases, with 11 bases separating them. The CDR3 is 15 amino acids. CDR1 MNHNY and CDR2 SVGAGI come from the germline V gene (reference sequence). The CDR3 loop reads CASSYHGSSSYEQYF. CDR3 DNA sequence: TGTGCCAGCAGTTACCATGGCAGCTCCTCCTACGAGCAGTACTTC.

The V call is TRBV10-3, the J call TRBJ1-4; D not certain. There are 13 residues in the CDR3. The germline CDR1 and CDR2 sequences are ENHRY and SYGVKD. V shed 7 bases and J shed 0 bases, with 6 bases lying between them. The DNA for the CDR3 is TGTGCCATCAAAGCTGCAACTAATGAAAAACTGTTTTTT. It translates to CAIKAATNEKLFF.

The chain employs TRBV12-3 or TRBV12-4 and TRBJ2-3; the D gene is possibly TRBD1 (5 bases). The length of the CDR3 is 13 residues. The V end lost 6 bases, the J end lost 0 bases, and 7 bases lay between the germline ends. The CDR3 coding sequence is TGTGCCAGCAGAGCAGGGAGCACAGATACGCAGTATTTT. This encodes CASRAGSTDTQYF.

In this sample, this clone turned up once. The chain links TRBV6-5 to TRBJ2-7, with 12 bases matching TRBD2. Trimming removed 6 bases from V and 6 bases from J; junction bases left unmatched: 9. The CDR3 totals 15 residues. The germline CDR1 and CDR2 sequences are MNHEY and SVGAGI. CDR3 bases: TGTGCCAGCAGGGGGACTAGCGGGCCATTTTTCGAGCAGTACTTC. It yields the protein CASRGTSGPFFEQYF.

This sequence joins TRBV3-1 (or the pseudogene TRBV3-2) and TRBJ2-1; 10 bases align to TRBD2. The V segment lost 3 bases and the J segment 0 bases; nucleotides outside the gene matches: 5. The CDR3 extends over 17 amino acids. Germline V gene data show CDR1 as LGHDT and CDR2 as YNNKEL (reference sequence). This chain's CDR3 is CASSHLSSGSSYNEQFF. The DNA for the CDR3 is TGTGCCAGCAGCCACCTCTCTAGCGGGAGCTCCTACAATGAGCAGTTCTTC.

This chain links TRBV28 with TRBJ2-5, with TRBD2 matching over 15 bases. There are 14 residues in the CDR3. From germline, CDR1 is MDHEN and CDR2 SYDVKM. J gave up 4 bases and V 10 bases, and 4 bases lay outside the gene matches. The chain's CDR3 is CANQGLAGGETQYF. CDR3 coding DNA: TGTGCCAACCAGGGACTAGCGGGGGGAGAGACCCAGTACTTC.

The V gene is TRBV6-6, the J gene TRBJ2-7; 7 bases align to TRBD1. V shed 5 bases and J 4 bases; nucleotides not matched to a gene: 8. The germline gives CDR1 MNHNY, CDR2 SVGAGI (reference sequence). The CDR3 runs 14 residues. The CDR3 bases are TGTGCCAGCAGTATAACAGGGGATGGGTACGAGCAGTACTTC. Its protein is CASSITGDGYEQYF.